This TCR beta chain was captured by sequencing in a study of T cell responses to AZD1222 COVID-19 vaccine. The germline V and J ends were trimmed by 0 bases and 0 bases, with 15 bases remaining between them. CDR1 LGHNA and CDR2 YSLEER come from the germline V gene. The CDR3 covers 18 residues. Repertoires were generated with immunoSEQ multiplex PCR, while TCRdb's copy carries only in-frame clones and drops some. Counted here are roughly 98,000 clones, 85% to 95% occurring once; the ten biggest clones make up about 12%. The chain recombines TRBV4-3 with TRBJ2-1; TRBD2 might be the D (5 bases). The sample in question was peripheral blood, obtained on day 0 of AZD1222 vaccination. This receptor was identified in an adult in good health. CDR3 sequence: CASSQDWLAPLSYNEQFF. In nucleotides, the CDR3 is TGCGCCAGCAGCCAAGACTGGCTAGCTCCCCTCTCCTACAATGAGCAGTTCTTC.